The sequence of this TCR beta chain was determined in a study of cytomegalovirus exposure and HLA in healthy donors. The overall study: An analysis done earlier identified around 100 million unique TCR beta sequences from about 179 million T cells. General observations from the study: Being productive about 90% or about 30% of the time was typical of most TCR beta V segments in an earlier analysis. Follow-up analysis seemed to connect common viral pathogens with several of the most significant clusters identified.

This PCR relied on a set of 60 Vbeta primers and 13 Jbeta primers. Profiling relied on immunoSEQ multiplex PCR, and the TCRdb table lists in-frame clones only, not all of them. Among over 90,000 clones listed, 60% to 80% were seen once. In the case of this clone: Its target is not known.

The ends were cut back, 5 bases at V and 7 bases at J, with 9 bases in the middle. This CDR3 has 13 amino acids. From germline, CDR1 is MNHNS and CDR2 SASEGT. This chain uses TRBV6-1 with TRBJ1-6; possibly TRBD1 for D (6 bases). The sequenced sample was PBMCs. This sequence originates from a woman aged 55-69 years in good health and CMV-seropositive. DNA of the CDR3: TGTGCCAGCAGTACAGGGCTCAATTCACCCCTCCACTTT. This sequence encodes CASSTGLNSPLHF.